A single sample is the source of the 23 T cell receptor beta chains below, sequenced in a study of sequential checkpoint blockade in melanoma. The treatment is: randomized to nivolumab then ipilimumab (arm A) or the reverse (arm B). Generated by immunoSEQ multiplex PCR, the TCRdb table keeps only in-frame clones and is missing some. The sample lists 2,000 to 2,500 clones; around 30% were seen once. Sequencing used tumor tissue (inferred from file names), obtained from a patient given nivolumab and ipilimumab in sequence. Every receptor here comes from a human donor with melanoma.

V usage is TRBV6-8 and J usage is TRBJ1-1; D gene unclear. The germline V gene has CDR1 MNHGY and CDR2 SAAAGT. The length of the CDR3 is 12 residues. Trimming cost V 5 bases and J 9 bases, with 13 bases left between them. The chain's CDR3 is CASSEDQRQAFF. CDR3 nucleotides: TGTGCCAGCAGTGAGGACCAAAGACAAGCTTTCTTT.

The chain employs TRBV6-8 and TRBJ2-5, with unresolved D. CDR1 and CDR2 from the germline V gene are MNHGY and SAAAGT. The length of the CDR3 is 14 residues. Trimming shortened V by 4 bases and J by 4 bases, and 13 bases separated the two germline ends. CDR3 in amino acids: CASSFRAQRETQYF. The CDR3 DNA sequence: TGTGCCAGCAGTTTCCGGGCCCAGCGAGAGACCCAGTACTTC.

This clone was observed many times. V gene TRBV11-3 combines with J gene TRBJ1-2; D is possibly TRBD1 (5 bases). Trimming took 5 bases from V and 3 from J, leaving 13 bases between them. The CDR3 totals 14 residues. CDR1 is SGHNT, CDR2 YENEEA, per germline. CDR3 sequence: CASSQAGGYYGYTF. CDR3 bases: TGTGCCAGCAGCCAAGCCGGGGGGTACTATGGCTACACCTTC.

The chain recombines TRBV5-1 with TRBJ1-2; D remains unclear. Per the germline V gene, CDR1 is SGHRS and CDR2 is YFSETQ. This CDR3 comprises 16 residues. Trimming removed 0 bases from V and 3 bases from J, with 15 bases in between. CDR3 residues: CASSLGPQFLDYGYTF. The CDR3, as DNA: TGCGCCAGCAGCTTGGGTCCACAGTTCCTAGACTATGGCTACACCTTC.

The chain has TRBV19 and TRBJ2-1; 7 nucleotides align to TRBD2. This CDR3 comprises 16 residues. Looked up from germline, CDR1 is LNHDA and CDR2 is SQIVND (reference sequence). Trimming cost V 6 bases and J 6 bases; bases outside gene matches: 14. As DNA, the CDR3 is TGTGCCAGTAGGGCGGCCGGCGGGAGCAGGCCCAATGAGCAGTTCTTC. It encodes CASRAAGGSRPNEQFF.

The chain recombines TRBV15 with TRBJ2-1, with 8 bases identical to TRBD2. This CDR3 has 16 amino acids. V was pared by 0 bases and J by 10 bases, with 11 bases of the junction left unmatched. Looked up from germline, CDR1 is LNHNV and CDR2 is YYDKDF (reference sequence). CDR3 loop: CATSRDRSGSAGEQFF. The CDR3 DNA is TGTGCCACCAGCAGAGATAGGAGCGGGAGTGCTGGGGAGCAGTTCTTC. Looking up the rest from reference TRBV15 and TRBJ2-1 gives the full variable domain: DAMVIQNPRYQVTQFGKPVTLSCSQTLNHNVMYWYQQKSSQAPKLLFHYYDKDFNNEADTPDNFQSRRPNTSFCFLDIRSPGLGDTAMYLCATSRDRSGSAGEQFFGPGTRLTVL.

This chain uses TRBV19 with TRBJ2-1, with 9 bases fitting TRBD2. The ends lost 7 bases at V and 4 bases at J; junction bases unmatched: 8. This CDR3 is built from 15 residues. The germline gives CDR1 LNHDA, CDR2 SQIVND (reference sequence). The CDR3 region is CASTPFSGSYNEQFF. Here the CDR3 DNA reads TGTGCCAGTACCCCCTTTAGCGGGAGTTACAATGAGCAGTTCTTC.

The chain links TRBV30 to TRBJ1-2; the D gene is possibly TRBD1 (5 bases). Trimming shortened V by 8 bases and J by 2 bases, and 21 bases separated the two germline ends. CDR3 length equals 15 residues. Germline V gene sequence: CDR1 GTSNPN, CDR2 SVGIG (reference sequence). The CDR3 spells CASNGEGPANYGYTF. The CDR3 nucleotides are TGTGCCAGCAACGGCGAGGGGCCCGCCAACTATGGCTACACCTTC. Supplemented by reference TRBV30 and TRBJ1-2, the full variable domain reads SQTIHQWPATLVQPVGSPLSLECTVEGTSNPNLYWYRQAAGRGLQLLFYSVGIGQISSEVPQNLSASRPQDRQFILSSKKLLLSDSGFYLCASNGEGPANYGYTFGSGTRLTVV.

This clone is labeled as medium-sized. The chain has TRBV11-3 and TRBJ1-5; D is ambiguous. The CDR3 covers 15 residues. CDR1 is SGHNT and CDR2 is YENEEA in the germline V gene. Deletions cut 5 bases from V and 0 bases from J, with 11 bases between. The CDR3, as DNA: TGTGCCAGCAGCGAGGGCCCGTATAGCAATCAGCCCCAGCATTTT. Its protein product is CASSEGPYSNQPQHF.

In DNA form, the CDR3 reads TGCGCCAGCAGTCAGGGGGCGGGCTATGGCTACACCTTC. Encoded protein: CASSQGAGYGYTF. The chain employs TRBV10-2 and TRBJ1-2, with 8 nucleotides matching TRBD1. CDR3 length: 13 amino acids. CDR1 is WSHSY, CDR2 SAAADI, per germline. J was trimmed by 4 bases and V by 5 bases; bases with no gene match: 3.

The V and J genes are TRBV6-8 and TRBJ2-1, with 8 bases lining up with TRBD2. The CDR3 has 16 residues. Germline CDR1 is MNHGY and CDR2 is SAAAGT. V lost 7 bases to trimming and J lost 0 bases; unmatched junction nucleotides: 8. For the CDR3, the DNA is TGTGCCAGCAACGGGGGGGGCGGTGGCTCCTACAATGAGCAGTTCTTC. Translation: CASNGGGGGSYNEQFF.

The genes are TRBV6-8 and TRBJ1-4, with TRBD1 matching over 8 bases. The CDR3 has 13 residues. Germline V gene lookup returns CDR1 MNHGY and CDR2 SAAAGT. V dropped 5 bases and J dropped 7; count of bases not matched to a gene: 3. CDR3 in amino acids: CASSGTGAEKLFF. The CDR3 DNA reads TGTGCCAGCAGTGGGACAGGAGCTGAAAAACTGTTTTTT.

V usage is TRBV29-1 and J usage is TRBJ2-3; TRBD2 matches 11 bases. With V trimmed by 0 bases and J by 2 bases, 7 bases remained unmatched. The CDR3 sequence is 17 residues long. The germline gives CDR1 SQVTM, CDR2 ANQGSEA. For the CDR3, the DNA is TGCAGCGTTGAAGATCTTACTAGCGGGGGCCCCACAGATACGCAGTATTTT. Its translation: CSVEDLTSGGPTDTQYF.

Only a few counts were recorded for this clone. The V call is TRBV6-8, the J call TRBJ2-1; a possible D gene is TRBD1 (5 bases). Trimming took off 5 bases at V and 2 bases at J, with 13 bases between the two ends. CDR3 length equals 15 residues. Germline CDR1 is MNHGY and CDR2 is SAAAGT. In DNA form, the CDR3 reads TGTGCCAGCAGTCCCCAAGACAGCCCCTACAATGAGCAGTTCTTC. Translation gives CASSPQDSPYNEQFF.

V usage is TRBV6-8 and J usage is TRBJ2-7; 7 bases align to TRBD2. V shed 0 bases, J shed 6 bases, and the junction held 11 bases outside the gene matches. Looked up from germline, CDR1 is MNHGY and CDR2 is SAAAGT. CDR3 length: 16 amino acids. DNA for the CDR3: TGTGCCAGCAGTTACTCGACCGCGGGGAGGGGTACCGAGCAGTACTTC. It codes for CASSYSTAGRGTEQYF.

The V and J genes are TRBV5-1 and TRBJ1-2, with TRBD1 matching 8 bases. The V and J ends lost 2 bases and 0 bases, in that order; junction bases with no gene match: 3. The CDR3 length is 15 residues. Per germline, CDR1 SGHRS and CDR2 YFSETQ. CDR3 loop: CASSFGTGANYGYTF. For the CDR3, the DNA is TGCGCCAGCAGCTTTGGGACAGGCGCTAACTATGGCTACACCTTC.

In this sample, this clone turned up a few times. The chain employs TRBV6-1 and TRBJ2-7; 8 bases are shared with TRBD2. This CDR3 has 16 amino acids. Germline values: CDR1 MNHNS, CDR2 SASEGT. J gave up 4 bases and V 0 bases, and 8 bases lay outside the gene matches. The CDR3 nucleotides read TGTGCCAGCAGTGAAGCGCCCAGCGGGAGAGGGTACGAGCAGTACGTC. The encoded protein is CASSEAPSGRGYEQYV.

This clone was counted only a few times. The genes are TRBV9 and TRBJ1-1, with TRBD1 matching over 7 bases. The junction had 0 bases not matched to a gene; V was cut back by 3 bases and J by 4 bases. The germline V gene encodes CDR1 SGDLS and CDR2 YYNGEE. This CDR3 is built from 12 residues. CDR3 DNA: TGTGCCAGCAGCGGACAGGGCACTGAAGCTTTCTTT. It codes for CASSGQGTEAFF. The whole variable domain, filled in from reference TRBV9 and TRBJ1-1, reads DSGVTQTPKHLITATGQRVTLRCSPRSGDLSVYWYQQSLDQGLQFLIQYYNGEERAKGNILERFSAQQFPDLHSELNLSSLELGDSALYFCASSGQGTEAFFGQGTRLTVV.

This chain joins TRBV9 and TRBJ1-1; D not resolved. Germline loops: CDR1 SGDLS, CDR2 YYNGEE. CDR3 length: 15 residues. V was pared by 0 bases and J by 1 base, with 10 bases between. CDR3 bases: TGTGCCAGCAGCGTAGTCTGGACCAAGAACACTGAAGCTTTCTTT. It specifies CASSVVWTKNTEAFF.

V usage is TRBV5-1 and J usage is TRBJ1-2; D perhaps matches TRBD1 (5 bases). Germline values: CDR1 SGHRS, CDR2 YFSETQ. CDR3 length equals 14 residues. V was trimmed by 0 bases and J by 2 bases, leaving 8 bases between them. The CDR3 coding sequence is TGCGCCAGCAGCTTGGAGACAGCGAACTATGGCTACACCTTC. It translates to CASSLETANYGYTF.

This clone is classed as medium-sized. The V call is TRBV9, the J call TRBJ1-1; TRBD1 is a possible D gene (5 bases). Trimming shortened V by 0 bases and J by 5 bases, and 11 bases separated the two germline ends. Germline values: CDR1 SGDLS, CDR2 YYNGEE. This CDR3 is 14 amino acids long. The chain's CDR3 is CASSVGQGETEAFF. The CDR3 DNA is TGTGCCAGCAGCGTAGGGCAAGGGGAGACTGAAGCTTTCTTT.

V usage is TRBV6-8 and J usage is TRBJ2-1, with 8 bases fitting TRBD2. The CDR3 loop spans 17 amino acids. Germline CDR1 MNHGY, CDR2 SAAAGT. The trim removed 0 bases at V and 2 bases at J, leaving 6 bases unmatched. The CDR3 loop reads CASSYSRGGRTYNEQFF. The CDR3 DNA is TGTGCCAGCAGTTACTCGCGGGGCGGGAGGACCTACAATGAGCAGTTCTTC.

The gene calls are TRBV6-8 and TRBJ2-7; D is ambiguous. The V end lost 7 bases, the J end lost 0 bases, and 13 bases lay between the germline ends. The CDR3 has 14 amino acids. CDR1 and CDR2 (germline): MNHGY, SAAAGT. CDR3 loop: CASKEPGSSYEQYF. For the CDR3, the DNA is TGTGCCAGCAAAGAACCCGGCAGCTCCTACGAGCAGTACTTC.